A single sample gave rise to the 32 T cell receptor beta chains below, sequenced in a study of control samples from healthy donors and cancer patients. TCRdb keeps only in-frame clones here, not all; method: immunoSEQ multiplex PCR. Counted here are about 100,000 clones, more than 85% occurring once; the ten biggest clones make up about 18%. Sequences were obtained from blood. Receptors were obtained from a woman between 45 and 65 years old in good health.

This chain links TRBV21-1 with TRBJ1-2. TRBV21-1 is shown as a pseudogene. This CDR3 comprises 10 residues. The CDR3 nucleotides read TGCCCCACGGAAAGGAAGGGCTACACCTTC. Translation: CPTERKGYTF.

The chain couples TRBV7-9 to TRBJ1-2; D may be TRBD1 (6 bases). The CDR3 covers 15 residues. V shed 5 bases and J shed 3 bases, with 16 bases lying between them. Germline V lookup: CDR1 SEHNR, CDR2 FQNEAQ (reference sequence). The CDR3 here is CASSPPDRTDYGYTF. The CDR3 DNA reads as TGTGCCAGCAGCCCCCCGGACCGGACAGACTATGGCTACACCTTC.

This chain joins TRBV6-4 and TRBJ2-7, with TRBD2 as a possible D gene (6 bases). Looked up from germline, CDR1 is MRHNA and CDR2 is SNTAGT. The CDR3 covers 15 residues. V dropped 2 bases and J dropped 0 bases, with 11 bases sitting between them. CDR3 DNA: TGTGCCAGCAGTGACGGTGGGACTCGCTCCTACGAGCAGTACGTC. Its translation is CASSDGGTRSYEQYV.

The J gene is TRBJ1-6, the V gene TRBV7-2, with TRBD1 identical over 9 bases. After removal of 0 bases from V and 9 bases from J, the junction contained 6 bases not matched to a gene. There are 16 residues in the CDR3. Germline V lookup: CDR1 SGHTA, CDR2 FQGNSA. The CDR3 loop reads CASSLAQLQGASPLHF. The CDR3 DNA follows: TGTGCCAGCAGCTTAGCGCAATTACAGGGGGCTTCACCCCTCCACTTT.

The chain couples TRBV19 to TRBJ1-1; D unclear. The germline CDR1 and CDR2 sequences are LNHDA and SQIVND (reference sequence). V lost 2 bases to trimming and J lost 1 base, with 14 bases between them. The CDR3 is 16 residues long. As DNA, the CDR3 is TGTGCCAGTAGTATATCATCGAGACCTCCGAACACTGAAGCTTTCTTT. It is translated as CASSISSRPPNTEAFF. The full variable domain, completed using reference TRBV19 and TRBJ1-1, is DGGITQSPKYLFRKEGQNVTLSCEQNLNHDAMYWYRQDPGQGLRLIYYSQIVNDFQKGDIAEGYSVSREKKESFPLTVTSAQKNPTAFYLCASSISSRPPNTEAFFGQGTRLTVV.

This chain links TRBV7-6 with TRBJ2-1; perhaps TRBD1 as D (5 bases). Germline V gene sequence: CDR1 SGHVS, CDR2 FNYEAQ. With 1 base removed from V and 9 bases from J, the gap between germline ends came to 10 bases. The CDR3 sequence is 13 residues long. CDR3 in DNA: TGTGCCAGCAGCTTAGAGGGGTTAGGTGAGCAGTTCTTC. It translates to CASSLEGLGEQFF.

This clone is a singleton in its sample. The chain uses TRBV4-1 and TRBJ2-1, with 8 bases fitting TRBD2. The length of the CDR3 is 15 residues. The V segment lost 2 bases and the J segment 5 bases; nucleotides outside the gene matches: 5. The germline V gene encodes CDR1 MGHRA and CDR2 YSYEKL. Here the CDR3 DNA reads TGCGCCAGCAGCCAACGGGGGGGCGAAAACAATGAGCAGTTCTTC. This sequence encodes CASSQRGGENNEQFF.

J is TRBJ2-7 and V is TRBV5-4; D unresolved. Trimming left V 5 bases short and J 3 bases short, with 15 bases between. The CDR3 is 14 amino acids. Germline loops: CDR1 SGHNT, CDR2 YYREEE (reference sequence). The CDR3 loop is CASSLHPEDYEQYF. The CDR3, as DNA: TGTGCCAGCAGTTTACACCCCGAAGACTACGAGCAGTACTTC.

CDR3 sequence: CASRDTEAFF. CDR3 sequence (DNA): TGTGCCAGCAGAGACACTGAAGCTTTCTTT. The chain recombines TRBV12-3 or TRBV12-4 with TRBJ1-1; D call uncertain. V was shortened by 6 bases and J by 3 bases, with 2 bases between the two germline ends. This CDR3 is built from 10 residues.

This chain joins TRBV5-4 and TRBJ2-5, with unresolved D. Trimming left V 7 bases short and J 5 bases short, with 9 bases between. From germline, CDR1 is SGHNT and CDR2 YYREEE (reference sequence). This CDR3 contains 11 residues. The CDR3 sequence: CASGISETQYF. For the CDR3, the DNA is TGTGCCAGCGGAATCTCGGAGACCCAGTACTTC.

The chain combines TRBV5-4 with TRBJ2-1; the match to TRBD1 covers 10 bases. Germline values: CDR1 SGHNT, CDR2 YYREEE (reference sequence). V lost 3 bases to trimming and J lost 5 bases; unmatched junction nucleotides: 8. CDR3 length: 16 residues. DNA of the CDR3: TGTGCCAGCAGCTACAATCGGGGGACAGGGGACAATGAGCAGTTCTTC. Protein: CASSYNRGTGDNEQFF.

The V gene is TRBV19, the J gene TRBJ2-3, with 16 bases identical to TRBD2. The trim removed 4 bases at V and 1 base at J, leaving 11 bases unmatched. The CDR3 covers 20 residues. CDR1 LNHDA and CDR2 SQIVND come from the germline V gene (reference sequence). The CDR3 nucleotides are TGTGCCAGTAGTACTGGGACTAGCGGGGGGGCTGTGGTAGGCACAGATACGCAGTATTTT. Its translation is CASSTGTSGGAVVGTDTQYF.

The chain uses TRBV7-3 and TRBJ1-1; D gene unclear. CDR3 size: 13 residues. With 1 base removed from V and 1 base from J, the gap between germline ends came to 4 bases. Germline lookup yields CDR1 SGHTA and CDR2 FQGTGA. DNA for the CDR3: TGTGCCAGCAGCTTAATGGGGAACACTGAAGCTTTCTTT. It codes for CASSLMGNTEAFF.

V usage is TRBV9 and J usage is TRBJ2-3, with D perhaps assigned TRBD1 or TRBD2 (7 bases each). The CDR3 runs 16 residues. V gave up 4 bases and J gave up 0 bases, with 15 bases separating them. Germline V gene lookup returns CDR1 SGDLS and CDR2 YYNGEE. The CDR3 DNA reads TGTGCCAGCAGCCCCAGGGGGGGGCAAAGCACAGATACGCAGTATTTT. It codes for CASSPRGGQSTDTQYF.

The V and J genes are TRBV11-2 and TRBJ2-7, with D possibly matching TRBD1 (5 bases). The CDR3 has 13 amino acids. The germline V and J ends were trimmed by 3 bases and 2 bases, with 8 bases remaining between them. Germline lookup yields CDR1 SGHAT and CDR2 FQNNGV. The CDR3 DNA follows: TGTGCCAGCAGCTTTTCAGGGACCTACGAGCAGTACTTC. It encodes CASSFSGTYEQYF.

This chain joins TRBV6-2 or TRBV6-3 and TRBJ1-5; D uncertain. Trimming left V 5 bases short and J 7 bases short, with 15 bases between. CDR1 and CDR2 from the germline V gene are MNHEY and SVGEGT. CDR3 length: 14 residues. CDR3 region: CASSTTYPAQPQHF. The CDR3 nucleotides are TGTGCCAGCAGTACAACTTACCCGGCCCAGCCCCAGCATTTT.

The J gene is TRBJ2-7, the V gene TRBV6-6, with 9 bases aligning to TRBD1. V lost 4 bases and J lost 3; bases outside the gene matches: 7. The CDR3 contains 15 residues. Germline V gives CDR1 MNHNY, CDR2 SVGAGI (reference sequence). The CDR3, as DNA: TGTGCCAGCAGTTCCCCCCGGGACAGGGACTACGAGCAGTACTTC. This codes for CASSSPRDRDYEQYF.

Regarding this clone: This sample includes further DNA sequences coding for the same CDR3. The V call is TRBV19, the J call TRBJ2-1; 9 nucleotides line up with TRBD2. V shed 4 bases, J shed 6 bases, and the junction held 4 bases outside the gene matches. The CDR3 spans 14 residues. Germline V gene lookup returns CDR1 LNHDA and CDR2 SQIVND (reference sequence). CDR3 bases: TGTGCCAGTAGTAGCGGGGGGGCCTTCAATGAGCAGTTCTTC. It encodes CASSSGGAFNEQFF.

This rearrangement joins TRBV5-1 to TRBJ1-5; 7 bases line up with TRBD1. The length of the CDR3 is 15 residues. CDR1 SGHRS and CDR2 YFSETQ come from the germline V gene. The J segment lost 4 bases and the V segment lost 2 bases, leaving 6 bases of the junction unmatched. The CDR3 here is CASSFAGTENQPQHF. CDR3 DNA: TGCGCCAGCAGCTTTGCCGGGACAGAGAATCAGCCCCAGCATTTT.

The chain has TRBV27 and TRBJ1-2; possibly TRBD1 for D (5 bases). Per the germline V gene, CDR1 is MNHEY and CDR2 is SMNVEV (reference sequence). The CDR3 contains 16 residues. Trimming removed 7 bases from V and 2 bases from J, with 20 bases in between. The CDR3 DNA reads as TGTGCCAGCACCTTGCCTCTCGGGGGTCGGAACTATGGCTACACCTTC. It codes for CASTLPLGGRNYGYTF.

Regarding this clone: One end of the junction varies from germline; a read error may be responsible. V usage is TRBV6-5 and J usage is TRBJ1-4; 8 nucleotides align to TRBD1. The CDR3 is 15 residues long. Per germline, CDR1 MNHEY and CDR2 SVGAGI. CDR3 DNA sequence: TGTGCCAGCAATTACGCCGGGACAGGTAGCGAAAAACTGTTTTTT. Protein: CASNYAGTGSEKLFF.

This sequence joins TRBV3-1 (or the pseudogene TRBV3-2) and TRBJ1-5; 8 bases line up with TRBD1. The V gene end was trimmed by 4 bases and the J gene end by 0 bases; junction bases not matched to a gene: 8. This CDR3 is 17 amino acids long. Looked up from germline, CDR1 is LGHDT and CDR2 is YNNKEL (reference sequence). As DNA, the CDR3 is TGTGCCAGCAGCCCAGGGGGCCGGGGAGGTAGCAATCAGCCCCAGCATTTT. This encodes CASSPGGRGGSNQPQHF.

As to this clone: At one end the junction does not follow the germline gene, possibly because of a read error. Other DNA sequences in the same sample also yield this CDR3. The CDR3 is CASSQTTGWNEQFF. The CDR3 DNA follows: TGTGCCAGTTCACAAACGACAGGGTGGAATGAGCAGTTCTTC. The chain is built from TRBV18 and TRBJ2-1; 7 bases are shared with TRBD1. Germline values: CDR1 KGHSH, CDR2 LQKENI. CDR3 length: 14 amino acids.

The V gene is TRBV19, the J gene TRBJ1-5, with D hard to call. CDR1 and CDR2 from the germline V gene are LNHDA and SQIVND (reference sequence). The CDR3 spans 15 residues. Trimming left V 0 bases short and J 1 base short, with 7 bases between. Here the CDR3 reads CASSIDGGSNQPQHF. CDR3 DNA: TGTGCCAGTAGTATAGATGGCGGGAGCAATCAGCCCCAGCATTTT. Variable domain in full (rest from reference TRBV19 and TRBJ1-5): DGGITQSPKYLFRKEGQNVTLSCEQNLNHDAMYWYRQDPGQGLRLIYYSQIVNDFQKGDIAEGYSVSREKKESFPLTVTSAQKNPTAFYLCASSIDGGSNQPQHFGDGTRLSIL.

This rearrangement joins TRBV19 to TRBJ1-5; a weak D match, TRBD1 (5 bases). V gave up 3 bases and J gave up 3 bases, with 12 bases separating them. The CDR3 has 15 amino acids. Germline V gene data show CDR1 as LNHDA and CDR2 as SQIVND (reference sequence). The CDR3 sequence is CASSISGHFNQPQHF. The DNA for the CDR3 is TGTGCCAGTAGTATCTCTGGACACTTCAATCAGCCCCAGCATTTT.

The chain links TRBV27 to TRBJ1-1, with unresolved D. Looked up from germline, CDR1 is MNHEY and CDR2 is SMNVEV (reference sequence). The CDR3 consists of 14 residues. V was cut by 2 bases and J by 2 bases, with 9 bases left in between. Here the CDR3 reads CASSLMAGNTEAFF. CDR3 sequence (DNA): TGTGCCAGCAGTTTAATGGCAGGAAACACTGAAGCTTTCTTT.

In this sample, this clone turned up once. This sequence joins TRBV6-5 and TRBJ2-7, with D maybe TRBD2 (5 bases). With 8 bases removed from V and 6 bases from J, the gap between germline ends came to 11 bases. This CDR3 is built from 11 residues. Germline V gene sequence: CDR1 MNHEY, CDR2 SVGAGI. DNA for the CDR3: TGTGCCAGCCGGGGTGGAGGCGAGCAGTACGTC. This translates into CASRGGGEQYV.

The V call is TRBV4-3, the J call TRBJ2-3; 10 bases agree with TRBD2. This CDR3 is built from 15 residues. Germline V gene sequence: CDR1 LGHNA, CDR2 YSLEER. With V trimmed by 0 bases and J by 10 bases, 7 bases remained unmatched. CDR3 sequence (DNA): TGCGCCAGCAGCCAAGAAGATAGCGGGAGGTTAGCGCAGTATTTT. It encodes CASSQEDSGRLAQYF.

The chain combines TRBV5-4 with TRBJ1-1; D is ambiguous. V was pared by 4 bases and J by 8 bases, with 21 bases between. The CDR3 extends over 15 amino acids. Germline V gene lookup returns CDR1 SGHNT and CDR2 YYREEE (reference sequence). In DNA, the CDR3 is TGTGCCAGCAGCCTCGGGCGAGGGCAGGCTATCGAAGCTTTCTTT. Translation: CASSLGRGQAIEAFF.

The gene calls are TRBV27 and TRBJ1-1, with D hard to call. The CDR3 sequence is 12 residues long. V lost 8 bases to trimming and J lost 1 base, with 8 bases between them. CDR1 is MNHEY, CDR2 SMNVEV, per germline (reference sequence). Written as DNA, the CDR3 is TGTGCCAGCCAAGCCCAGAACACTGAAGCTTTCTTT. It specifies CASQAQNTEAFF.

The rearrangement uses TRBV12-5 and TRBJ2-5; TRBD2 aligns across 10 bases. Germline V gene lookup returns CDR1 LGHNT and CDR2 FRNRAP. This CDR3 has 16 amino acids. With 5 bases clipped from V and 4 bases from J, the junction kept 10 bases outside the gene matches. CDR3 protein: CASGLSGGPSGETQYF. In DNA, the CDR3 is TGTGCTAGTGGTCTTAGCGGGGGGCCTTCGGGAGAGACCCAGTACTTC.

The chain recombines TRBV5-1 with TRBJ2-2; tentative D call: TRBD1 (5 bases). The CDR3 sequence is 16 residues long. V was clipped by 5 bases and J by 3 bases, with 17 bases between them. The V gene's germline CDR1 is SGHRS and CDR2 YFSETQ. The CDR3 bases are TGCGCCAGCAGGCTTGGGGCCGAAATTTACACCGGGGAGCTGTTTTTT. Translating gives CASRLGAEIYTGELFF.